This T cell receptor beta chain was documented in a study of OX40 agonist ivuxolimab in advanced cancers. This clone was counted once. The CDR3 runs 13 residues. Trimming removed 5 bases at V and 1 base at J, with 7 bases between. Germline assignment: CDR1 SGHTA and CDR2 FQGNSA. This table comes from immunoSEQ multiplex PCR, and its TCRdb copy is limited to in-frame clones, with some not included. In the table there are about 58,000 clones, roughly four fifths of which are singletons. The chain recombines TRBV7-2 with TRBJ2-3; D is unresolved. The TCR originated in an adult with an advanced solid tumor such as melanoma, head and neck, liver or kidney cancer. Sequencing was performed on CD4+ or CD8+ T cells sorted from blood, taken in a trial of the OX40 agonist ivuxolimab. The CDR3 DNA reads TGTGCCAGCAGCGTGGCCGGCACAGATACGCAGTATTTT. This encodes CASSVAGTDTQYF. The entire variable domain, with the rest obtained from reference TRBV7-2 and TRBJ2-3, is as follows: GAGVSQSPSNKVTEKGKDVELRCDPISGHTALYWYRQSLGQGLEFLIYFQGNSAPDKSGLPSDRFSAERTGGSVSTLTIQRTQQEDSAVYLCASSVAGTDTQYFGPGTRLTVL.